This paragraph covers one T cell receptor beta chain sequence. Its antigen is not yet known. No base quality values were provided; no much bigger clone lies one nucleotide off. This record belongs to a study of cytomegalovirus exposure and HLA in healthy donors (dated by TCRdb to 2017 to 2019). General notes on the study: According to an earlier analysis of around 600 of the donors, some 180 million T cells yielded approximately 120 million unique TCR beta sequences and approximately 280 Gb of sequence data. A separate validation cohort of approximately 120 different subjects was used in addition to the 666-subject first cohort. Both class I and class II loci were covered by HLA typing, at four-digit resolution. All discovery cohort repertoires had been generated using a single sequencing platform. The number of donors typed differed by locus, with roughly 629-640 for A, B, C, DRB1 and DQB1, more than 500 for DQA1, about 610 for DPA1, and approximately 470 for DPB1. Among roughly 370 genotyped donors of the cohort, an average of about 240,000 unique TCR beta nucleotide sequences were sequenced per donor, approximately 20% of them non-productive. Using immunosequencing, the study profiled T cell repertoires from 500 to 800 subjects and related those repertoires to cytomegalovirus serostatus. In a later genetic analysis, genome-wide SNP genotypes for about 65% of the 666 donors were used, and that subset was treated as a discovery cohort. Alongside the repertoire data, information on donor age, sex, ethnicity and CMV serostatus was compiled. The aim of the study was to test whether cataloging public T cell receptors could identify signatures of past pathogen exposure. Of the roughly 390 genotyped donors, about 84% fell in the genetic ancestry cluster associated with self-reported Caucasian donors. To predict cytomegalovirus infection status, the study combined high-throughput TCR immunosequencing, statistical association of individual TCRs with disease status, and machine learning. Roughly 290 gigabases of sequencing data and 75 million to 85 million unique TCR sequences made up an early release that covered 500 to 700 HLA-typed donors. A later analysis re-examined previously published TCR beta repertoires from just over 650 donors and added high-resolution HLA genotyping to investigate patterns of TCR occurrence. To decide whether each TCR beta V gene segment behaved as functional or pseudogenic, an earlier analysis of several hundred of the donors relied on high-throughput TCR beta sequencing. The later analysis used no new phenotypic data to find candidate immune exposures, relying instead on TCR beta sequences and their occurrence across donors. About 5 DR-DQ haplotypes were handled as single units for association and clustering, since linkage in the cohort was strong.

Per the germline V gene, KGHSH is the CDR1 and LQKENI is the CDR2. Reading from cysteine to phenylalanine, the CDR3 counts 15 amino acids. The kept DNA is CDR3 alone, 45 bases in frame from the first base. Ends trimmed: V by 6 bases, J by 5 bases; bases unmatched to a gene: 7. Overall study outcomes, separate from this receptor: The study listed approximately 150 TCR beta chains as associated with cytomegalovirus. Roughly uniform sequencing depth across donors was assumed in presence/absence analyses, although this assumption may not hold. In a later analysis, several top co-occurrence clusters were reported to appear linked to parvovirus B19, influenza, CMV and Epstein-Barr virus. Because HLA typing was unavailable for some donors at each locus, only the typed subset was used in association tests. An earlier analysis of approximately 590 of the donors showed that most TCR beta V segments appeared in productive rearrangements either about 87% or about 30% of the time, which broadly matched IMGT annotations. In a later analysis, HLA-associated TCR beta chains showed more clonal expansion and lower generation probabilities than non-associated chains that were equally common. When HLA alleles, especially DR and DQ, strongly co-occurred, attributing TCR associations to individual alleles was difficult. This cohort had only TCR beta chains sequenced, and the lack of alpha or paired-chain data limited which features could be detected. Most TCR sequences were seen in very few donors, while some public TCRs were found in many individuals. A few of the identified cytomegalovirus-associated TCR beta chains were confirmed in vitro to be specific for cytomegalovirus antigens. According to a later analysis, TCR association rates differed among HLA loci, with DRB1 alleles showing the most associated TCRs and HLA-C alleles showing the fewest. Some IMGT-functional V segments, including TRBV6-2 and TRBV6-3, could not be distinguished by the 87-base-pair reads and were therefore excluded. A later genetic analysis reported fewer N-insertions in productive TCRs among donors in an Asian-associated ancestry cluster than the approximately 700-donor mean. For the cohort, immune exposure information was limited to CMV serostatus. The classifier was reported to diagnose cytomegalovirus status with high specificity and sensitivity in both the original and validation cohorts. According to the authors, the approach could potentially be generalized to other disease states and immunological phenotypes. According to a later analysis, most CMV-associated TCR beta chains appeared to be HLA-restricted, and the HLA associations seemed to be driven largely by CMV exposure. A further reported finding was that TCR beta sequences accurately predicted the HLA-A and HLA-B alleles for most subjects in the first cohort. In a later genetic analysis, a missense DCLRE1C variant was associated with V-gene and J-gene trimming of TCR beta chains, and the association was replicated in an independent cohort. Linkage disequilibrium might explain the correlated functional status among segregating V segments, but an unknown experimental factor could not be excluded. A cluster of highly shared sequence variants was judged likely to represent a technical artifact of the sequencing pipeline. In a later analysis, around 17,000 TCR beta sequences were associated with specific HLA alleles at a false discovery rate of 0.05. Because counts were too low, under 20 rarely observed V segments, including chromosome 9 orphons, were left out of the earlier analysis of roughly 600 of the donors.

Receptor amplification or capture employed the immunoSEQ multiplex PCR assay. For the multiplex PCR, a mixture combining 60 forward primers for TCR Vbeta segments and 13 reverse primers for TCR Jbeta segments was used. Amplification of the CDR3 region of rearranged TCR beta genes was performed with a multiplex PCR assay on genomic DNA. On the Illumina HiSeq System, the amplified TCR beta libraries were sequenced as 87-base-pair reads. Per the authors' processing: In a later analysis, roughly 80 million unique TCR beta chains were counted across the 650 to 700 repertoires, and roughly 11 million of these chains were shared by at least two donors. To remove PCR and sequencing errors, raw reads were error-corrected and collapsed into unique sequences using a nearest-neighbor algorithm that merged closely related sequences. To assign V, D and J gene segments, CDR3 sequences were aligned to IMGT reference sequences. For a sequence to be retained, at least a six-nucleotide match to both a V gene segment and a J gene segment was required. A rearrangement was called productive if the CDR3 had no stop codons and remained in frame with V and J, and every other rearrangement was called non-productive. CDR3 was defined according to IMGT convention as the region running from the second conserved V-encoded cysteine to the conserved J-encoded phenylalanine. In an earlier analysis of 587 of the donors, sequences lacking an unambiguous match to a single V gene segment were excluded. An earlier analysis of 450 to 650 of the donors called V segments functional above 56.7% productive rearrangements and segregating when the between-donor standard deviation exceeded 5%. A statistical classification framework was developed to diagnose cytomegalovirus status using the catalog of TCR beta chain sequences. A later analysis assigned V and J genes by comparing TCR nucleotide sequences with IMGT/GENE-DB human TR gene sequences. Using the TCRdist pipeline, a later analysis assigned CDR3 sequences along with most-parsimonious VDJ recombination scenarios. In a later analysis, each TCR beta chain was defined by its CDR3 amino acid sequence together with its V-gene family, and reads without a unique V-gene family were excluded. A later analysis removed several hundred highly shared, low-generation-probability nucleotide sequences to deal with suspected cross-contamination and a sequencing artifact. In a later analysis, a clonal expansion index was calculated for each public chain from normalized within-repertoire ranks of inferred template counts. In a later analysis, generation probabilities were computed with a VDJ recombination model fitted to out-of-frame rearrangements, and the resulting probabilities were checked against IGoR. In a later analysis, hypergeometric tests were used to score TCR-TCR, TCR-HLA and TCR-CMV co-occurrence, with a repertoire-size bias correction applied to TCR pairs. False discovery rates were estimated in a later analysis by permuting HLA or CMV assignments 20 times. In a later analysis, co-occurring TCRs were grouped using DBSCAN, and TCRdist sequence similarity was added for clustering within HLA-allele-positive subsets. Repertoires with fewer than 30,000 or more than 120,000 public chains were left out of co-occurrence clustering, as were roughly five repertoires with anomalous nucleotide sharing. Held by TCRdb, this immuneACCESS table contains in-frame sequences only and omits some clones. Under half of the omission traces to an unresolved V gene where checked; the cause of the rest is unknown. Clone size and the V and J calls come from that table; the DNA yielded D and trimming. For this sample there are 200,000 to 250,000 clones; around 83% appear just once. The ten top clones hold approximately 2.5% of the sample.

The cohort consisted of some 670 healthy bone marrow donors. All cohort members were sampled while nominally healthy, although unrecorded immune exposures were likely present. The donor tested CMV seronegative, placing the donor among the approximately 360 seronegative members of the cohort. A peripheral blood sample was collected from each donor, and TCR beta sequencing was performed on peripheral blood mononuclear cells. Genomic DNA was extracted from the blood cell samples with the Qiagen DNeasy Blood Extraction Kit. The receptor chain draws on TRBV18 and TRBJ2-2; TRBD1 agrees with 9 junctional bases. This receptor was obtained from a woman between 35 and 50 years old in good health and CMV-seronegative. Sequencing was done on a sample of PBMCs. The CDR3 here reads CASSWDRVGTGELFF. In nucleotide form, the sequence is TGTGCCAGCTCGTGGGACAGGGTTGGAACCGGGGAGCTGTTTTTT.